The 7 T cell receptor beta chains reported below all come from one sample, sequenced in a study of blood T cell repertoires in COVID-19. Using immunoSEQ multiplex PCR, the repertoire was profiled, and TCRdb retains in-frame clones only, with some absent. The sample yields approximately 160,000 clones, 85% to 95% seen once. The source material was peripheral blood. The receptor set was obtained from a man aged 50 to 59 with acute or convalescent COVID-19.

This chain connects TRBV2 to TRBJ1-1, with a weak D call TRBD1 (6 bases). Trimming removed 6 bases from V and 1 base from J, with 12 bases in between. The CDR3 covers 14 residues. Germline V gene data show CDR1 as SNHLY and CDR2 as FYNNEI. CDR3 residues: CASSVRTANTEAFF. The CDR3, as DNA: TGTGCCAGCAGCGTGCGGACAGCGAACACTGAAGCTTTCTTT. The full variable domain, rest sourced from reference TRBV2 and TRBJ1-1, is EPEVTQTPSHQVTQMGQEVILRCVPISNHLYFYWYRQILGQKVEFLVSFYNNEISEKSEIFDDQFSVERPDGSNFTLKIRSTKLEDSAMYFCASSVRTANTEAFFGQGTRLTVV.

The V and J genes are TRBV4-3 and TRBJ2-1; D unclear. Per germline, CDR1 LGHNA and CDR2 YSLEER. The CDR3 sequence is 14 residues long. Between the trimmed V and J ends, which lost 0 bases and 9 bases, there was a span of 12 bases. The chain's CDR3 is CASSQEPPSGEQFF. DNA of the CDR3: TGCGCCAGCAGCCAAGAACCCCCATCAGGTGAGCAGTTCTTC.

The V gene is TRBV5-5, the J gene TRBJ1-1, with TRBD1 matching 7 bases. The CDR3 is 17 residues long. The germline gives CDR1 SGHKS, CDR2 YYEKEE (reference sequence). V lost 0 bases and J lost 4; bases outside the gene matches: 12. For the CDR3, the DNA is TGTGCCAGCAGCTTGGGACAGGGCCACGGGGGTAGCACTGAAGCTTTCTTT. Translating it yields CASSLGQGHGGSTEAFF.

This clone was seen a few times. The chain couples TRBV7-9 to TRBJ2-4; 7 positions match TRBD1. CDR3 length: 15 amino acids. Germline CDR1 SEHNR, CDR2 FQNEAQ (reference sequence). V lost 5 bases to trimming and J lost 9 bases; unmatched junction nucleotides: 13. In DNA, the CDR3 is TGTGCCAGCAGCCCGTTCAAGGGGGCGCAACCCATTCAGTACTTC. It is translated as CASSPFKGAQPIQYF.

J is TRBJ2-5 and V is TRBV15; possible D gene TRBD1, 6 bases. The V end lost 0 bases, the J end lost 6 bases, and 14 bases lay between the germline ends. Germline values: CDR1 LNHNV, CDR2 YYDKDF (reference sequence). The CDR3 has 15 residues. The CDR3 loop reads CATSRDTHRVKTQYF. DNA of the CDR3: TGTGCCACCAGCAGAGATACCCACAGGGTGAAGACCCAGTACTTC.

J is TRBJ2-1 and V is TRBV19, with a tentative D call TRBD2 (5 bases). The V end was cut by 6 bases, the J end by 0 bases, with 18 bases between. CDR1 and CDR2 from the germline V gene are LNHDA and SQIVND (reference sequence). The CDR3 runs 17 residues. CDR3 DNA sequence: TGTGCCAGTAGACCACCGGGCGGGTCACGCTCCTACAATGAGCAGTTCTTC. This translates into CASRPPGGSRSYNEQFF. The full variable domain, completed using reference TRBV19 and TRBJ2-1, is DGGITQSPKYLFRKEGQNVTLSCEQNLNHDAMYWYRQDPGQGLRLIYYSQIVNDFQKGDIAEGYSVSREKKESFPLTVTSAQKNPTAFYLCASRPPGGSRSYNEQFFGPGTRLTVL.

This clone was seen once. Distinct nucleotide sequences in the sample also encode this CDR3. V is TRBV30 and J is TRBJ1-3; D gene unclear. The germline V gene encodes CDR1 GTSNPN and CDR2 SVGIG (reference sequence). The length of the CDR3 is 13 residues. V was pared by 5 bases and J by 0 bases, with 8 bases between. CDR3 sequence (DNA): TGTGCCTGGGGCGTGAGCTCTGGAAACACCATATATTTT. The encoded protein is CAWGVSSGNTIYF.